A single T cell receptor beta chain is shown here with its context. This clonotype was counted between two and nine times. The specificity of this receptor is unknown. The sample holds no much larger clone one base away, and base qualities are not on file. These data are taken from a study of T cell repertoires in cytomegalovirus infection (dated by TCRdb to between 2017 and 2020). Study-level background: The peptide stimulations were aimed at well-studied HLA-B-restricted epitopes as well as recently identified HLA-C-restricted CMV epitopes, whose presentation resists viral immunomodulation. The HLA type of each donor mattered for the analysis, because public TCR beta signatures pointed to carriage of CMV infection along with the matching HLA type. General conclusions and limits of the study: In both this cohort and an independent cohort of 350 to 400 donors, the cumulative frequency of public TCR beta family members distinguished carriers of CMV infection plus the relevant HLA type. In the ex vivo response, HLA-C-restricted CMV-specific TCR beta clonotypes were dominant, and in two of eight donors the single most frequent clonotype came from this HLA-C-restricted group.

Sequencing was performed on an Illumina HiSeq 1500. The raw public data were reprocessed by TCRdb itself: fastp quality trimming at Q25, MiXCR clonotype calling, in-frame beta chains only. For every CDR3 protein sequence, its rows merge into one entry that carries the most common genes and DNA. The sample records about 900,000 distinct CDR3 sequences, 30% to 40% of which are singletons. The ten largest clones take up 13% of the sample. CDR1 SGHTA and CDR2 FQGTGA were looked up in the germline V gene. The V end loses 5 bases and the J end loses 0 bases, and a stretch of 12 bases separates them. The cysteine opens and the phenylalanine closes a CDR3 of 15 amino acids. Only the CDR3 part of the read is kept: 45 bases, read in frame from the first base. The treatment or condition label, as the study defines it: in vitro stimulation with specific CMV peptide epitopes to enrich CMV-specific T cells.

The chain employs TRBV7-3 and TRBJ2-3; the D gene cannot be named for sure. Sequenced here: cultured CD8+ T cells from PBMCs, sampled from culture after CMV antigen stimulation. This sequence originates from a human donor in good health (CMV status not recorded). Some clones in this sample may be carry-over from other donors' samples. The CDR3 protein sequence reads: CASSPHLRSTDTQYF. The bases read TGTGCCAGCAGCCCCCACCTGCGGAGCACAGATACGCAGTATTTT.